The clone carrying this T cell receptor beta chain was detected a few times. Its matching antigen is unknown. This sample is drawn from a study of cytomegalovirus exposure and HLA in healthy donors. Study-level results: HLA alleles showed associations with 16,951 TCR beta sequences in a later analysis, at a 0.05 false discovery rate. Data from an earlier analysis indicated that most TCR beta V segments were productive either about 87% or about 30% of the time. Prediction of most subjects' HLA-A and HLA-B alleles by TCR beta sequences was reportedly accurate. Per a later analysis, HLA-associated TCR beta chains showed more clonal expansion than other, equally common TCR beta chains.

The J segment lost 0 bases and the V segment lost 5 bases, leaving 6 bases of the junction unmatched. The CDR3 sequence is 17 residues long. Germline V gene lookup returns CDR1 SGHNT and CDR2 YENEEA. Use of 60 Vbeta and 13 Jbeta primers characterized the PCR. Generated by immunoSEQ multiplex PCR, the TCRdb table keeps only in-frame clones and is missing some. Of approximately 110,000 clones in the sample, 50% to 70% were seen once. The chain recombines TRBV11-3 with TRBJ2-6; the match to TRBD1 covers 8 bases. Sequencing used PBMCs. The sequence was obtained from a man under 40 in good health and CMV-seropositive. The CDR3 nucleotides are TGTGCCAGCAGCATGGGACAGGTGTACTCTGGGGCCAACGTCCTGACTTTC. It codes for CASSMGQVYSGANVLTF.